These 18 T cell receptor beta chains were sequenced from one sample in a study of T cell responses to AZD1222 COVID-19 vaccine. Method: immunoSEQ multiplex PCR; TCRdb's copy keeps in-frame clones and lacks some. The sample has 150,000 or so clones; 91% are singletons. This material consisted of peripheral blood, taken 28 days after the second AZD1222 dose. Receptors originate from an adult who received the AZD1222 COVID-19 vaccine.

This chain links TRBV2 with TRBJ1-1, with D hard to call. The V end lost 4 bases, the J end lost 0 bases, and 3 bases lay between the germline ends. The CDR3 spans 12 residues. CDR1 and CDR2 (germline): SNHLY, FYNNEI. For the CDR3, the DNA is TGTGCCAGCAGTGGTGTGAACACTGAAGCTTTCTTT. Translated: CASSGVNTEAFF. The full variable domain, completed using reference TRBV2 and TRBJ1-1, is EPEVTQTPSHQVTQMGQEVILRCVPISNHLYFYWYRQILGQKVEFLVSFYNNEISEKSEIFDDQFSVERPDGSNFTLKIRSTKLEDSAMYFCASSGVNTEAFFGQGTRLTVV.

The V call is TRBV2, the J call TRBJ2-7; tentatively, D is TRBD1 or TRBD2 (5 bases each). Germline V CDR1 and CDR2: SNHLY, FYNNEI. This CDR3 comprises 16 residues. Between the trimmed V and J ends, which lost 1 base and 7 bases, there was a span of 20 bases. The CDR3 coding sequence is TGTGCCAGCAGTGAAGAGCCGGGACCATATGTCGTGGAGCAGTACTTC. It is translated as CASSEEPGPYVVEQYF.

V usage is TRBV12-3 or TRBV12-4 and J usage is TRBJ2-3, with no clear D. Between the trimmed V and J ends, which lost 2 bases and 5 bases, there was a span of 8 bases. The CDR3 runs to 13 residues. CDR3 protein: CASSLIVIDTQYF. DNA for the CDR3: TGTGCCAGCAGTTTAATCGTTATAGATACGCAGTATTTT.

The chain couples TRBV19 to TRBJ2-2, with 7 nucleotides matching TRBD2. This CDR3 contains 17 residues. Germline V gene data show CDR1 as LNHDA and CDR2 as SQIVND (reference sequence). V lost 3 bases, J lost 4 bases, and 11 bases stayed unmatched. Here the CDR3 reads CASSISAGGDLTGELFF. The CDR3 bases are TGTGCCAGTAGTATCAGCGCTGGGGGGGATCTCACCGGGGAGCTGTTTTTT.

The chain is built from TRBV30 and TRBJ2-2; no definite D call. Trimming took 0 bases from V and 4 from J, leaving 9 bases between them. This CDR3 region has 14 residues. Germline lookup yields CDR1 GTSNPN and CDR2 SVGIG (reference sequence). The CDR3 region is CAWSVARTTGELFF. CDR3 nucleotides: TGTGCCTGGAGTGTAGCTCGAACCACCGGGGAGCTGTTTTTT. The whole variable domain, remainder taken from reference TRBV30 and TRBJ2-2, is SQTIHQWPATLVQPVGSPLSLECTVEGTSNPNLYWYRQAAGRGLQLLFYSVGIGQISSEVPQNLSASRPQDRQFILSSKKLLLSDSGFYLCAWSVARTTGELFFGEGSRLTVL.

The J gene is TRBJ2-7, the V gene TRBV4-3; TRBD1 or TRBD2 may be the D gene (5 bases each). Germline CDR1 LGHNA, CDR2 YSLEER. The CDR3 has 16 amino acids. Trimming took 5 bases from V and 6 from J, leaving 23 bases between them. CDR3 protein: CASSAHRDQHLSEQYF. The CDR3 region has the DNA TGCGCCAGCAGCGCCCACCGGGACCAGCATCTCTCCGAGCAGTACTTC.

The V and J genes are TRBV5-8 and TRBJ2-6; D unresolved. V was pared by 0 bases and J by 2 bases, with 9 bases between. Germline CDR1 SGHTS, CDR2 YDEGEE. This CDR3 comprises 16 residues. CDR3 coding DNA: TGTGCCAGCAGCTTGGTAGTGTTAGCTGGGGCCAACGTCCTGACTTTC. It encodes CASSLVVLAGANVLTF.

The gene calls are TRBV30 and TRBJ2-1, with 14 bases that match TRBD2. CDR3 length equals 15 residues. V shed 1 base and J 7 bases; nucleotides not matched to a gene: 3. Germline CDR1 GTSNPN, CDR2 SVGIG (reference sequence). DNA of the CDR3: TGTGCCTGGAGTGCGTGGACTAGCGGGAGGAATGAGCAGTTCTTC. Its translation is CAWSAWTSGRNEQFF.

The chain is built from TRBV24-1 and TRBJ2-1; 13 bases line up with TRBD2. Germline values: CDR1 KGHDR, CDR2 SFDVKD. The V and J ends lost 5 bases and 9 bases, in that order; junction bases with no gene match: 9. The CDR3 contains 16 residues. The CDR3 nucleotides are TGTGCCACCAGTGGGACTAGCGGGAGCGTCGTCGGTGAGCAGTTCTTC. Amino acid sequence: CATSGTSGSVVGEQFF.

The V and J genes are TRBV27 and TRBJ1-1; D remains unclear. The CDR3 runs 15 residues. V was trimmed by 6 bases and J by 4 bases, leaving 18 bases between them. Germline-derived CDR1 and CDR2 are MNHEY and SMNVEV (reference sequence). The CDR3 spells CASSEHPGRSTEAFF. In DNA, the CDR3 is TGTGCCAGCAGCGAACACCCCGGGAGGAGCACTGAAGCTTTCTTT.

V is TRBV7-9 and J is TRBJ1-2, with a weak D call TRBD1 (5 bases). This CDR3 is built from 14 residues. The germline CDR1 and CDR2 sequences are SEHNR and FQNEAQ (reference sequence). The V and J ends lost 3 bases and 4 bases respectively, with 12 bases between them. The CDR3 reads CASSLGGDGYGYTF. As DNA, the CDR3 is TGTGCCAGCAGCTTGGGAGGGGATGGCTATGGCTACACCTTC.

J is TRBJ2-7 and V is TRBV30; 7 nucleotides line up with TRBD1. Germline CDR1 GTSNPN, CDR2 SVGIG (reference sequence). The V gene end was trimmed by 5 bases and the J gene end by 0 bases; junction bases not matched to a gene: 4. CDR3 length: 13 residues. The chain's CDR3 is CAWSTGSSYEQYF. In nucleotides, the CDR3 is TGTGCCTGGTCGACAGGGAGCTCCTACGAGCAGTACTTC.

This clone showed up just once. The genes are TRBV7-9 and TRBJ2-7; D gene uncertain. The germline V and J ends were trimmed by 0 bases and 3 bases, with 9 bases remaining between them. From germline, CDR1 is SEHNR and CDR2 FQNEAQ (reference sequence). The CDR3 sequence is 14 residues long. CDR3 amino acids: CASSLAGYDYEQYF. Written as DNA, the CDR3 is TGTGCCAGCAGCTTAGCGGGATACGACTACGAGCAGTACTTC.

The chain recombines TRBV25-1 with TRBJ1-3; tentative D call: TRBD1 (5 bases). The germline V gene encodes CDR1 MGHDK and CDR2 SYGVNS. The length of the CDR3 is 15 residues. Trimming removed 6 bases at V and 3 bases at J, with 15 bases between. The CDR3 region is CASSPSGGFGNTIYF. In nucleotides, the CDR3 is TGTGCCAGCAGCCCCTCGGGGGGGTTTGGAAACACCATATATTTT. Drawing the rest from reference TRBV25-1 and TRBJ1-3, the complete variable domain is EADIYQTPRYLVIGTGKKITLECSQTMGHDKMYWYQQDPGMELHLIHYSYGVNSTEKGDLSSESTVSRIRTEHFPLTLESARPSHTSQYLCASSPSGGFGNTIYFGEGSWLTVV.

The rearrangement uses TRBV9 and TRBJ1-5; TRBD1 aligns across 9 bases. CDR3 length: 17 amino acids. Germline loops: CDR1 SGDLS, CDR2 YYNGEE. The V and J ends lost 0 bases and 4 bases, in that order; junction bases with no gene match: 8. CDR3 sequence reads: CASSVATGTGTNQPQHF. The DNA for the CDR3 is TGTGCCAGCAGCGTAGCCACCGGGACAGGGACGAATCAGCCCCAGCATTTT.

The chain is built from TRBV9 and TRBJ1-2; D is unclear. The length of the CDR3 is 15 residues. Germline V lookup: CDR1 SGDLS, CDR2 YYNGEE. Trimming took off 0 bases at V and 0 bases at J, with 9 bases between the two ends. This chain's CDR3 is CASSVATPANYGYTF. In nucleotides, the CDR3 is TGTGCCAGCAGCGTAGCGACGCCCGCTAACTATGGCTACACCTTC. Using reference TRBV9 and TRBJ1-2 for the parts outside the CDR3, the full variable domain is DSGVTQTPKHLITATGQRVTLRCSPRSGDLSVYWYQQSLDQGLQFLIQYYNGEERAKGNILERFSAQQFPDLHSELNLSSLELGDSALYFCASSVATPANYGYTFGSGTRLTVV.

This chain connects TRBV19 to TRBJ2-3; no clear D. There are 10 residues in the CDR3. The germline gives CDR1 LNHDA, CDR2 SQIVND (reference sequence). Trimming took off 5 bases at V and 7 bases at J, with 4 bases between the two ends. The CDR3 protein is CASSSNTQYF. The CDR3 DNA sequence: TGTGCCAGTAGTTCAAATACGCAGTATTTT. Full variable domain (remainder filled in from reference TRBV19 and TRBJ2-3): DGGITQSPKYLFRKEGQNVTLSCEQNLNHDAMYWYRQDPGQGLRLIYYSQIVNDFQKGDIAEGYSVSREKKESFPLTVTSAQKNPTAFYLCASSSNTQYFGPGTRLTVL.

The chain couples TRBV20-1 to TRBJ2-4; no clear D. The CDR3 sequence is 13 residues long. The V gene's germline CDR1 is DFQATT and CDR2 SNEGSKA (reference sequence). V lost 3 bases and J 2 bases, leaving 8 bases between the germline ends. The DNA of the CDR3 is TGCAGTGCTAGTAACGGGCCCAAAAACATTCAGTACTTC. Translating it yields CSASNGPKNIQYF.